These 5 T cell receptor beta chains were all obtained from the same sample, sequenced in a study of human T cells and chemical hapten exposure. From the RACE reads, TCRdb called clonotypes with MiXCR, one entry per CDR3 protein. The data show some 80,000 distinct CDR3 sequences, around 10% seen once. Time point specified: patch test 2, 6 weeks after DPC sensitization. Regarding treatment: therapeutic diphenylcyclopropenone sensitization with weekly scalp DPC. Sequencing was performed on whole blood, taken in connection with sensitization to the hapten diphenylcyclopropenone (DPC). These TCRs come from a man younger than 35 with alopecia areata. Some clones in this sample may be carry-over from other donors' samples.

At least ten counts were recorded for this clonotype. The V call is TRBV29-1, the J call TRBJ2-3; D is unclear. CDR1 is SQVTM, CDR2 ANQGSEA, per germline. This CDR3 is built from 16 residues. V gave up 4 bases and J gave up 6 bases, with 23 bases separating them. Here the CDR3 reads CSVAEGLAAPGDTQYF. The DNA of the CDR3 is TGCAGCGTTGCCGAAGGGTTGGCGGCGCCGGGTGATACGCAGTATTTT.

In its sample, this clonotype was seen many times. This rearrangement joins TRBV28 to TRBJ1-5; 10 nucleotides align to TRBD1. The germline V gene encodes CDR1 MDHEN and CDR2 SYDVKM. This CDR3 comprises 16 residues. With 8 bases clipped from V and 5 bases from J, the junction kept 12 bases outside the gene matches. In nucleotides, the CDR3 is TGTGCCAGCCTTCCTCGGACAGGGGGGAGGGATCAGCCCCAGCATTTT. Translated, it gives CASLPRTGGRDQPQHF.

As concerns this clonotype: This may arise from a read error, as a much more abundant clone is one base away. The V gene is TRBV7-9, the J gene TRBJ2-5; 7 nucleotides align to TRBD2. The CDR3 consists of 14 residues. Germline V lookup: CDR1 SEHNR, CDR2 FQNEAQ (reference sequence). The CDR3 loop is CASSPGLDQETRYF. The DNA for the CDR3 is TGTGCCAGCAGCCCCGGACTAGACCAAGAGACCCGGTACTTC.

This clonotype turned up a few times. The J gene is TRBJ2-7, the V gene TRBV28, with 8 bases identical to TRBD2. The germline gives CDR1 MDHEN, CDR2 SYDVKM. CDR3 length: 12 residues. CDR3 protein: CASVGGAEEQYF. The CDR3 region has the DNA TGTGCATCGGTCGGGGGGGCCGAGGAGCAGTACTTC.

This clonotype was counted many times. V is TRBV28 and J is TRBJ2-6; no clear D. V was pared by 6 bases and J by 0 bases, with 6 bases between. Germline CDR1 and CDR2: MDHEN and SYDVKM. There are 14 residues in the CDR3. The CDR3 loop reads CASRKDSGANVLTF. The CDR3 DNA sequence: TGTGCCAGCAGGAAGGACTCTGGGGCCAACGTCCTGACTTTC.